This T cell receptor beta chain was sequenced during a study of a mutant IDH1 vaccine in newly diagnosed glioma. The wider study: Patients got radiotherapy, temozolomide, or both beforehand, and most got both.

As for time point: week 35, safety follow-up. The content of each vaccine dose was 300 ug of mutant IDH1 20-mer peptide, and topical imiquimod accompanied it. V was cut by 2 bases and J by 5 bases, with 14 bases left in between. The CDR3 is made up of 15 amino acids. The germline V gene encodes CDR1 SGHRS and CDR2 YFSETQ. Comments on this clone: Its matching antigen is unknown.

The repertoire was sequenced with immunoSEQ multiplex PCR; TCRdb's copy has only in-frame clones and lacks some. The table records around 32,000 clones, roughly 78% of them present only once. The rearrangement uses TRBV5-1 and TRBJ1-3; D unclear. This receptor was taken from a man aged 35-49 years with glioma. Some clones in this sample may be carry-over from other donors' samples. The specimen comprised PBMCs, sampled from a glioma patient whose treatment included an IDH1 peptide vaccine. The CDR3 here is CASSFTLAERNTIYF. In DNA, the CDR3 is TGCGCCAGCAGCTTCACCCTGGCTGAAAGAAACACCATATATTTT. Using reference TRBV5-1 and TRBJ1-3 for the parts outside the CDR3, the full variable domain is KAGVTQTPRYLIKTRGQQVTLSCSPISGHRSVSWYQQTPGQGLQFLFEYFSETQRNKGNFPGRFSGRQFSNSRSEMNVSTLELGDSALYLCASSFTLAERNTIYFGEGSWLTVV.